Shown below are 16 T cell receptor beta chains from a single sample sequenced in a study of T cells in Graves' hyperthyroidism and ophthalmopathy. RNA transcripts were the template for amplifying TCR beta CDR3 regions. HTBI primers drove first-round RT-PCR of the TCR CDR3. MiXCR, applied by TCRdb to the multiplex PCR reads, yields one record per CDR3 protein. The table has 340,000 or so distinct CDR3 sequences, 15% to 20% seen once. Sequencing used blood. The receptors originated from a woman aged 45-59 years with Graves' hyperthyroidism.

The genes are TRBV6-1 and TRBJ2-1, with 9 bases matching TRBD2. This CDR3 comprises 15 residues. Trimming took 6 bases from V and 2 from J; bases not matched to a gene: 5. CDR1 is MNHNS, CDR2 SASEGT, per germline. The CDR3 spells CASRPIAGAYNEQFF. CDR3 DNA: TGTGCCAGCAGACCGATAGCGGGGGCCTACAATGAGCAGTTCTTC.

In this sample, this clonotype turned up a few times. The chain is built from TRBV5-1 and TRBJ2-5; a weak D match, TRBD2 (5 bases). V was shortened by 3 bases and J by 5 bases, with 11 bases between the two germline ends. Per the germline V gene, CDR1 is SGHRS and CDR2 is YFSETQ. This CDR3 is 13 amino acids long. CDR3 DNA: TGCGCCAGCAGCTCCCCGCGGGTGGAGACCCAGTACTTC. This translates into CASSSPRVETQYF. Combining the CDR3 with reference TRBV5-1 and TRBJ2-5 gives the whole variable domain KAGVTQTPRYLIKTRGQQVTLSCSPISGHRSVSWYQQTPGQGLQFLFEYFSETQRNKGNFPGRFSGRQFSNSRSEMNVSTLELGDSALYLCASSSPRVETQYFGPGTRLLVL.

The chain carries TRBV6-2 or TRBV6-3 and TRBJ1-6; tentatively, D is TRBD1 (5 bases). The V and J ends lost 0 bases and 9 bases respectively, with 15 bases between them. The germline CDR1 and CDR2 sequences are MNHEY and SVGEGT. There are 16 residues in the CDR3. The CDR3 here is CASSYSNAGLASPLHF. CDR3 nucleotides: TGTGCCAGCAGTTACTCGAATGCAGGGCTCGCTTCACCCCTCCACTTT.

Only a few counts were recorded for this clonotype. V usage is TRBV29-1 and J usage is TRBJ1-1; no definite D call. Germline CDR1 is SQVTM and CDR2 is ANQGSEA. The CDR3 has 11 amino acids. V gave up 5 bases and J gave up 2 bases, with 6 bases separating them. CDR3 nucleotides: TGCAGCGTTTTTAGTAACACTGAAGCTTTCTTT. Translated, it gives CSVFSNTEAFF.

This clonotype was seen more than once but under ten times. V is TRBV3-1 and J is TRBJ2-2; D remains ambiguous. V was trimmed by 0 bases and J by 3 bases, leaving 11 bases between them. CDR3 size: 16 residues. The V gene's germline CDR1 is LGHDT and CDR2 YNNKEL (reference sequence). The CDR3 coding sequence is TGTGCCAGCAGCCAAGAACCCAGGATTTACACCGGGGAGCTGTTTTTT. This codes for CASSQEPRIYTGELFF.

This clonotype was seen ten or more times. The rearrangement joins TRBV5-6 to TRBJ1-6; weak D call: TRBD1 (5 bases). V lost 4 bases to trimming and J lost 9 bases, with 17 bases between them. The CDR3 extends over 15 amino acids. Germline lookup yields CDR1 SGHDT and CDR2 YYEEEE. The DNA for the CDR3 is TGTGCCAGCAGCGGAGGACCTGGGGGAGGTTCACCCCTCCACTTT. It is translated as CASSGGPGGGSPLHF.

This clonotype was detected ten times or more. The V and J genes are TRBV3-1 and TRBJ2-1; no clear D. Trimming removed 0 bases from V and 1 base from J, with 7 bases in between. This CDR3 is 15 amino acids long. Germline V gene lookup returns CDR1 LGHDT and CDR2 YNNKEL (reference sequence). The CDR3 coding sequence is TGTGCCAGCAGCCAAGAGGTAGGGTCCTACAATGAGCAGTTCTTC. Translation gives CASSQEVGSYNEQFF.

This clonotype was observed a handful of times. The rearrangement joins TRBV25-1 to TRBJ2-5; D remains ambiguous. Germline V gives CDR1 MGHDK, CDR2 SYGVNS. The CDR3 has 13 residues. The germline V and J ends were trimmed by 1 base and 4 bases, with 7 bases remaining between them. The DNA of the CDR3 is TGTGCCAGCAGTGAATCACGTGGAGAGACCCAGTACTTC. Translating it yields CASSESRGETQYF.

This clonotype was counted between two and nine times. The rearrangement joins TRBV15 to TRBJ2-1; 9 bases match TRBD2. V shed 3 bases and J 4 bases; nucleotides not matched to a gene: 4. Per germline, CDR1 LNHNV and CDR2 YYDKDF (reference sequence). The CDR3 is 15 amino acids. The CDR3 region is CATSSLAGAYNEQFF. DNA for the CDR3: TGTGCCACCAGCAGCTTAGCGGGAGCATACAATGAGCAGTTCTTC.

In its sample, this clonotype was seen a few times. This CDR3 reads CASSYALQEGRTEAFF. CDR3 DNA: TGTGCCAGCAGTTACGCGTTACAGGAGGGGAGGACTGAAGCTTTCTTT. V usage is TRBV6-1 and J usage is TRBJ1-1; perhaps TRBD1 as D (5 bases). CDR1 MNHNS and CDR2 SASEGT come from the germline V gene. This CDR3 spans 16 amino acids. The V end lost 5 bases, the J end lost 5 bases, and 21 bases lay between the germline ends.

The gene calls are TRBV19 and TRBJ2-7, with a weak D call TRBD1 (7 bases). V lost 3 bases and J lost 2, with 11 bases in between. This CDR3 contains 14 residues. CDR1 is LNHDA, CDR2 SQIVND, per germline (reference sequence). CDR3: CASSIRGETYEQYF. The CDR3 DNA follows: TGTGCCAGTAGTATCAGGGGGGAAACCTACGAGCAGTACTTC. Based on the CDR3 plus reference TRBV19 and TRBJ2-7, the full variable domain is DGGITQSPKYLFRKEGQNVTLSCEQNLNHDAMYWYRQDPGQGLRLIYYSQIVNDFQKGDIAEGYSVSREKKESFPLTVTSAQKNPTAFYLCASSIRGETYEQYFGPGTRLTVT.

V is TRBV20-1 and J is TRBJ2-5; 9 bases match TRBD2. V was clipped by 6 bases and J by 5 bases; unmatched bases: 19. From germline, CDR1 is DFQATT and CDR2 SNEGSKA (reference sequence). The CDR3 loop spans 17 amino acids. CDR3 in DNA: TGCAGTGCCAGCAGCCGGGCTAGCGGGATTTCTCTGGAGACCCAGTACTTC. It codes for CSASSRASGISLETQYF.

The sample holds many counts of this clonotype. The rearrangement links TRBV6-1 to TRBJ2-7; 10 bases match TRBD1. V lost 4 bases and J lost 1; bases outside the gene matches: 7. Germline CDR1 and CDR2: MNHNS and SASEGT. The CDR3 has 16 residues. CDR3 protein: CASSARQGARSYEQYF. In DNA form, the CDR3 reads TGTGCCAGCAGTGCCCGACAGGGGGCAAGGTCCTACGAGCAGTACTTC.

In its sample, this clonotype was seen many times. The chain is built from TRBV2 and TRBJ2-1; D call uncertain. Germline V gives CDR1 SNHLY, CDR2 FYNNEI. This CDR3 has 13 amino acids. Between the trimmed V and J ends, which lost 6 bases and 0 bases, there was a span of 6 bases. CDR3 protein: CASSASSYNEQFF. In DNA form, the CDR3 reads TGTGCCAGCAGCGCCAGCTCCTACAATGAGCAGTTCTTC.

This clonotype came up many times. The chain uses TRBV2 and TRBJ2-3, with 11 bases lining up with TRBD2. The germline gives CDR1 SNHLY, CDR2 FYNNEI. The CDR3 extends over 19 amino acids. Germline trimming cut 6 bases from V and 4 bases from J; bases unmatched to any gene: 18. In DNA form, the CDR3 reads TGTGCCAGCAGCACAGGGGGCTCTATAGCGGGGGGGCTCCCAGATACGCAGTATTTT. The encoded protein is CASSTGGSIAGGLPDTQYF.

Of note for this clonotype: Being one base from a much bigger clone, this may be a read error. The rearrangement links TRBV5-1 to TRBJ2-7; D unclear. The CDR3 length is 14 residues. Germline loops: CDR1 SGHRS, CDR2 YFSETQ. V gave up 0 bases and J gave up 2 bases, with 9 bases separating them. The CDR3 region is CASSLGSFTYEQYV. CDR3 sequence (DNA): TGCGCCAGCAGCTTGGGCAGCTTTACCTACGAGCAGTACGTC.